Below, 3 T cell receptor beta chains from the same sample are listed, as sequenced in a study of identical twins. In TCRdb, the 5' RACE reads were re-called with MiXCR into one record per CDR3 protein. The sample yields roughly 690,000 distinct CDR3 sequences, roughly 20% seen once. These data were also filed under a second study, of T cells expressing NK-cell markers.

Sequenced material: PBMCs. These receptor sequences come from a woman under 30 in good health.

The chain uses TRBV5-1 and TRBJ2-5; 10 bases map to TRBD1. The CDR3 runs 15 residues. Germline-derived CDR1 and CDR2 are SGHRS and YFSETQ. The junction had 3 bases not matched to a gene; V was cut back by 4 bases and J by 0 bases. This CDR3 is CASSGTGANQETQYF. In nucleotides, the CDR3 is TGCGCCAGCAGCGGGACAGGGGCCAACCAAGAGACCCAGTACTTC.

The genes are TRBV12-3 or TRBV12-4 and TRBJ2-7; 9 nucleotides match TRBD1. The J segment lost 0 bases and the V segment lost 7 bases, leaving 7 bases of the junction unmatched. This CDR3 has 15 residues. The CDR3 loop is CASTRTGAPSYEQYF. The CDR3 bases are TGTGCCAGCACACGGACAGGGGCACCCTCCTACGAGCAGTACTTC.

This clonotype has just a few counts. The chain employs TRBV12-3 or TRBV12-4 and TRBJ1-2; a weak D match, TRBD1 (5 bases). V was clipped by 7 bases and J by 1 base, with 16 bases between them. CDR3 length: 15 amino acids. The CDR3 DNA follows: TGTGCCAGCAACCGAGGGGACTGGGGTAACTATGGCTACACCTTC. Translation gives CASNRGDWGNYGYTF.